This entry lists 30 T cell receptor beta chains sequenced from one sample in a study of blood T cells in healthy people across ages. A second PCR, run for 7 to 11 cycles, used a sample-barcoded 5' primer plus a J-beta primer mix. One entry per CDR3 protein results from TCRdb running MiXCR on the 5' RACE reads. The sample lists over a million distinct CDR3 sequences, around 40% seen once, with around 4% in the top ten. The sequenced material came from blood. These receptors all stem from a woman under 30 in good health.

This clonotype was picked up a small number of times. This chain links TRBV10-1 with TRBJ2-5, with TRBD1 identical over 7 bases. The J call is in doubt because the DNA end fits TRBJ2-7 better. Germline V lookup: CDR1 WNHNN, CDR2 SYGVQD (reference sequence). The CDR3 sequence is 14 residues long. The CDR3 bases are TGCGCCAGCAGTGAAGGGGGCGAAACCTACGAGCAGTACTTC. It translates to CASSEGGETYEQYF.

This clonotype has only one observation. V and J are TRBV4-2 and TRBJ2-7; D not resolved. The V end lost 0 bases, the J end lost 2 bases, and 14 bases lay between the germline ends. This CDR3 is 16 amino acids long. Germline V gives CDR1 LGHNA, CDR2 YNFKEQ. The CDR3 region is CASSQERSWGPYEQYF. The CDR3 nucleotides are TGTGCCAGCAGCCAAGAACGGAGTTGGGGTCCCTACGAGCAGTACTTC.

This clonotype was found a few times. The CDR3 region is CASGHRATASPLHF. In nucleotides, the CDR3 is TGTGCCAGCGGGCACAGGGCGACGGCTTCACCCCTCCACTTT. The V gene is TRBV12-3 or TRBV12-4, the J gene TRBJ1-6, with D perhaps matching TRBD1 (6 bases). The CDR3 has 14 amino acids. V lost 8 bases and J lost 9, with 17 bases in between.

This chain connects TRBV12-3 or TRBV12-4 to TRBJ2-5; TRBD1 matches 9 bases. The CDR3 is made up of 16 amino acids. V was pared by 6 bases and J by 2 bases, with 10 bases of the junction left unmatched. As DNA, the CDR3 is TGTGCCAGCAGCCCTGGGGACAGGGTGGTTCAAGAGACCCAGTACTTC. This translates into CASSPGDRVVQETQYF.

The CDR3 DNA sequence: TGTGCCAGCAGCTTGATCCCTGTCCGAGCGGAGTACAATGAGCAGTACTTC. It codes for CASSLIPVRAEYNEQYF. The rearrangement uses TRBV5-6 and TRBJ2-5, with TRBD2 as a possible D gene (5 bases). Germline-derived CDR1 and CDR2 are SGHDT and YYEEEE. The CDR3 runs to 17 residues. Deletions cut 1 base from V and 11 bases from J, with 27 bases between.

V gene TRBV5-6 combines with J gene TRBJ1-2, with a possible D match to TRBD1 (5 bases). Between the trimmed V and J ends, which lost 3 bases and 8 bases, there was a span of 14 bases. This CDR3 has 13 residues. Germline V CDR1 and CDR2: SGHDT, YYEEEE. CDR3 sequence reads: CASSSGHRGGYTF. Here the CDR3 DNA reads TGTGCCAGCAGCTCAGGCCACCGGGGGGGCTACACCTTC. The full variable domain, rest sourced from reference TRBV5-6 and TRBJ1-2, is DAGVTQSPTHLIKTRGQQVTLRCSPKSGHDTVSWYQQALGQGPQFIFQYYEEEERQRGNFPDRFSGHQFPNYSSELNVNALLLGDSALYLCASSSGHRGGYTFGSGTRLTVV.

V and J are TRBV9 and TRBJ2-1; D is unclear. CDR3 length equals 13 residues. Germline V gene sequence: CDR1 SGDLS, CDR2 YYNGEE. Trimming pared 0 bases from V and 7 bases from J, leaving 8 bases between. CDR3 protein: CASSVAVDNEQFF. The CDR3 nucleotides read TGTGCCAGCAGCGTAGCGGTAGATAATGAGCAGTTCTTC.

CDR3 loop: CASSPGTGGSNYGYTF. The CDR3 DNA follows: TGTGCCAGCAGCCCCGGGACAGGAGGGTCCAACTATGGCTACACCTTC. The rearrangement links TRBV7-6 to TRBJ1-2; 8 nucleotides match TRBD1. This CDR3 region has 16 residues. Trimming took 5 bases from V and 2 from J; bases not matched to a gene: 10. The V gene's germline CDR1 is SGHVS and CDR2 FNYEAQ.

This clonotype turned up a few times. V gene TRBV7-2 combines with J gene TRBJ1-2; 7 bases are a match to TRBD1. This CDR3 region has 14 residues. Germline trimming cut 3 bases from V and 7 bases from J; bases unmatched to any gene: 8. Germline values: CDR1 SGHTA, CDR2 FQGNSA. The CDR3 DNA follows: TGTGCCAGCAGCTTCCCAGACAGGGTCTCTGGCTACACCTTC. Protein product: CASSFPDRVSGYTF.

This clonotype was picked up one time. The chain has TRBV4-2 and TRBJ2-7, with 14 bases aligning to TRBD2. CDR1 is LGHNA and CDR2 is YNFKEQ in the germline V gene. J was trimmed by 2 bases and V by 2 bases; bases with no gene match: 8. The CDR3 extends over 18 amino acids. CDR3 sequence: CASSQIQGGLAGAYEQYF. The CDR3 coding sequence is TGTGCCAGCAGCCAAATCCAGGGGGGACTAGCGGGAGCCTACGAGCAGTACTTC.

The chain recombines TRBV20-1 with TRBJ2-1; perhaps TRBD2 as D (6 bases). Germline V gives CDR1 DFQATT, CDR2 SNEGSKA (reference sequence). V was clipped by 4 bases and J by 8 bases, with 15 bases between them. This CDR3 contains 13 residues. The CDR3: CSATTGSGYEQFF. CDR3 bases: TGCAGTGCTACAACCGGGAGTGGCTATGAGCAGTTCTTC.

The chain carries TRBV12-3 or TRBV12-4 and TRBJ2-3; D gene ambiguous. The CDR3 is 14 residues long. V shed 8 bases and J shed 2 bases, with 14 bases lying between them. The CDR3 region has the DNA TGTGCCAGCGCGCCCCGACTGATCACAGATACGCAGTATTTT. This translates into CASAPRLITDTQYF.

The chain is built from TRBV12-3 or TRBV12-4 and TRBJ2-1; TRBD2 aligns across 7 bases. The CDR3 length is 16 residues. V gave up 6 bases and J gave up 2 bases; unmatched junction bases: 10. The CDR3 DNA reads as TGTGCCAGCAGCCCGACGAGGGACTACGCCTACAATGAGCAGTTCTTC. The encoded protein is CASSPTRDYAYNEQFF.

J is TRBJ1-6 and V is TRBV12-3 or TRBV12-4; 7 bases map to TRBD1. The CDR3 loop spans 15 amino acids. The ends lost 5 bases at V and 9 bases at J; junction bases unmatched: 10. CDR3 sequence: CASSPRQGRSSPLHF. Written as DNA, the CDR3 is TGTGCCAGCAGTCCCCGACAGGGTCGTTCTTCACCCCTCCACTTT.

V is TRBV10-3 and J is TRBJ2-3; 7 bases line up with TRBD2. Germline loops: CDR1 ENHRY, CDR2 SYGVKD. This CDR3 comprises 14 residues. Trimming took 2 bases from V and 1 from J; bases not matched to a gene: 0. DNA of the CDR3: TGTGCCATCAGTGAGGGGAGGGGCACAGATACGCAGTATTTT. Protein sequence: CAISEGRGTDTQYF.

This clonotype was observed a few times. V gene TRBV25-1 combines with J gene TRBJ1-2, with D unclear. Trimming cost V 1 base and J 0 bases, with 18 bases left between them. CDR1 and CDR2 from the germline V gene are MGHDK and SYGVNS. The CDR3 has 18 amino acids. The CDR3 sequence: CASSEFEGRAASNYGYTF. The DNA for the CDR3 is TGTGCCAGCAGTGAATTCGAGGGTAGGGCGGCATCTAACTATGGCTACACCTTC.

This chain connects TRBV4-2 to TRBJ2-4; the D is unclear. With 0 bases removed from V and 5 bases from J, the gap between germline ends came to 8 bases. There are 14 residues in the CDR3. In germline, CDR1 is LGHNA, CDR2 YNFKEQ. CDR3 nucleotide sequence: TGTGCCAGCAGCCAAGAAAGGAGTGAAAACATTCAGTACTTC. Translation gives CASSQERSENIQYF.

This clonotype was picked up many times. The chain recombines TRBV4-1 with TRBJ1-2; no clear D. The length of the CDR3 is 12 residues. The germline V and J ends were trimmed by 5 bases and 4 bases, with 8 bases remaining between them. Germline V gene lookup returns CDR1 MGHRA and CDR2 YSYEKL. The CDR3 loop is CASSDPGYGYTF. The DNA for the CDR3 is TGCGCCAGCAGCGATCCAGGCTATGGCTACACCTTC.

A word on this clonotype: An end of the junction does not agree with germline; a read error may underlie this. The chain uses TRBV5-1 and TRBJ1-2; unclear D gene. There are 14 residues in the CDR3. Germline assignment: CDR1 SGHRS and CDR2 YFSETQ. The CDR3 sequence is CAGSLNGDNYGYTF. CDR3 coding DNA: TGCGCCGGCAGCTTGAACGGTGATAACTATGGCTACACCTTC.

V and J are TRBV7-9 and TRBJ1-4, with unresolved D. Per the germline V gene, CDR1 is SEHNR and CDR2 is FQNEAQ (reference sequence). Trimming took off 1 base at V and 7 bases at J, with 10 bases between the two ends. The length of the CDR3 is 14 residues. The chain's CDR3 is CASSLVPDLEKLFF. CDR3 sequence (DNA): TGTGCCAGCAGCTTAGTTCCTGACCTTGAAAAACTGTTTTTT.

This clonotype was recorded once. V usage is TRBV5-1 and J usage is TRBJ2-1; D is unresolved. Germline V gives CDR1 SGHRS, CDR2 YFSETQ. V was shortened by 1 base and J by 4 bases, with 6 bases between the two germline ends. This CDR3 is built from 13 residues. The CDR3 loop is CASSLMEYNEQFF. For the CDR3, the DNA is TGCGCCAGCAGCTTGATGGAATACAATGAGCAGTTCTTC.

Turning to this clonotype: The DNA is omitted, as the CDR3 cannot be located on it reliably, and the CDR3 follows TCRdb's listing. V is TRBV21-1 and J is TRBJ1-2; TRBD1 was called by the table and not checked on the DNA. TRBV21-1 is an annotated pseudogene. The CDR3 sequence runs 14 residues, both termini included. Here the CDR3 reads CASSRQGQVYGCTF.

The genes are TRBV4-1 and TRBJ1-5; maybe TRBD1 (6 bases). Deletions cut 5 bases from V and 6 bases from J, with 11 bases between. Germline assignment: CDR1 MGHRA and CDR2 YSYEKL. The CDR3 length is 13 residues. The CDR3 loop is CASSAQGSQPQHF. As DNA, the CDR3 is TGCGCCAGCAGCGCTCAGGGGAGTCAGCCCCAGCATTTT.

This clonotype occurred a few times. This chain joins TRBV7-9 and TRBJ1-1; 9 bases match TRBD1. The J segment lost 6 bases and the V segment lost 3 bases, leaving 8 bases of the junction unmatched. The CDR3 loop spans 15 amino acids. Germline loops: CDR1 SEHNR, CDR2 FQNEAQ (reference sequence). CDR3: CASSFPGQGMAEAFF. CDR3 bases: TGTGCCAGCAGCTTCCCCGGACAGGGGATGGCTGAAGCTTTCTTT.

This clonotype was detected only once. The chain uses TRBV4-3 and TRBJ2-7; no definite D call. This CDR3 is 14 amino acids long. V lost 3 bases to trimming and J lost 2 bases, with 11 bases between them. The germline V gene has CDR1 LGHNA and CDR2 YSLEER. The CDR3 loop reads CASSHDYTAYEQYF. CDR3 DNA: TGCGCCAGCAGCCACGATTACACTGCCTACGAGCAGTACTTC.

This clonotype turned up a few times. The rearrangement joins TRBV12-5 to TRBJ1-1, with a possible D match to TRBD1 (6 bases). The length of the CDR3 is 17 residues. Looked up from germline, CDR1 is LGHNT and CDR2 is FRNRAP. Trimming pared 0 bases from V and 0 bases from J, leaving 14 bases between. The CDR3 region is CASGLVLVGQMNTEAFF. CDR3 DNA: TGTGCTAGTGGTTTGGTCCTCGTCGGACAGATGAACACTGAAGCTTTCTTT.

This chain connects TRBV6-5 to TRBJ2-2, with D possibly matching TRBD2 (5 bases). V was cut by 3 bases and J by 5 bases, with 13 bases left in between. CDR3 size: 15 residues. The germline V gene has CDR1 MNHEY and CDR2 SVGAGI. The CDR3 loop reads CASSYRRTGTGELFF. In nucleotides, the CDR3 is TGTGCCAGCAGTTATAGGAGGACGGGTACCGGGGAGCTGTTTTTT.

This clonotype was counted only a few times. The genes are TRBV12-3 or TRBV12-4 and TRBJ2-7; D may match TRBD1 or TRBD2 (5 bases each). The CDR3 is 13 residues long. Trimming took 5 bases from V and 7 from J, leaving 15 bases between them. The CDR3 DNA is TGTGCCAGCAGTGGGAGTCAGGGTTATGAGCAGTACTTC. Residues: CASSGSQGYEQYF.

The chain carries TRBV24-1 and TRBJ1-2; D remains ambiguous. Trimming stripped 4 bases from V and 4 bases from J, with 9 bases between. The germline gives CDR1 KGHDR, CDR2 SFDVKD. The CDR3 is 13 amino acids. CDR3 in amino acids: CATSDSRTYGYTF. Written as DNA, the CDR3 is TGTGCCACCAGTGACTCCCGGACCTATGGCTACACCTTC.

This chain links TRBV7-9 with TRBJ2-1, with 9 bases aligning to TRBD2. Germline-derived CDR1 and CDR2 are SEHNR and FQNEAQ (reference sequence). Trimming took 6 bases from V and 5 from J; bases not matched to a gene: 17. The CDR3 runs 18 residues. For the CDR3, the DNA is TGTGCCAGCAGGCAATTCCCAGGTAGGGCTAGCGGGGACAATGAGCAGTTCTTC. Protein: CASRQFPGRASGDNEQFF.